The clone carrying this TCR beta chain has ten or more counts. Its specificity is not known. This sample stems from a study of T cells in Graves' hyperthyroidism and ophthalmopathy. Whole-study findings and limits: Ophthalmopathy was model-predicted a median around 6.7 months pre-onset.

TCR beta CDR3 region amplification was performed from RNA transcripts. Initially, a first-round RT-PCR of the TCR CDR3 employed the HTBI primer set. TCRdb reanalysed the multiplex PCR reads using MiXCR and keeps one entry per CDR3 protein. In the table there are about 320,000 distinct CDR3 sequences, 16% of which are singletons. Absent ophthalmopathy progression within 18 months defined stable Graves' hyperthyroidism. Uncontrolled infections, other autoimmune diseases, pregnancy or lactation led to exclusion of patients. The PBMCs were sourced from fresh peripheral blood (about 9.7 ml). This TCR came from a man aged 25 to 40 with Graves' hyperthyroidism. The sequencing input was blood.

The CDR3 DNA follows: TGTGCCAGCAGATATATGGGGGCTGATGGCTACACCTTC. Amino acids: CASRYMGADGYTF. The chain carries TRBV12-3 or TRBV12-4 and TRBJ1-2; D may be TRBD1 (6 bases). CDR3 size: 13 residues. Trimming cost V 6 bases and J 6 bases, with 14 bases left between them.